Below, 12 T cell receptor beta chains from the same sample are listed, as sequenced in a study of T cell changes during pregnancy in multiple sclerosis. Clones were sequenced by immunoSEQ multiplex PCR, and TCRdb holds only the in-frame ones, with some missing. This sample has around 57,000 clones, with roughly 89% found just once. The material sequenced was peripheral blood, taken in the third trimester of pregnancy. The receptors stem from a female donor in good health, enrolled as a control in a pregnancy study.

The rearrangement joins TRBV6-1 to TRBJ1-5, with 7 nucleotides matching TRBD1. The CDR3 is 14 amino acids. In germline, CDR1 is MNHNS, CDR2 SASEGT. V dropped 3 bases and J dropped 6; count of bases not matched to a gene: 5. CDR3 protein: CASSEGTAGQPQHF. The CDR3 DNA sequence: TGTGCCAGCAGTGAGGGGACAGCCGGTCAGCCCCAGCATTTT.

The chain is built from TRBV29-1 and TRBJ1-2, with D perhaps matching TRBD1 (5 bases). The V end was cut by 4 bases, the J end by 5 bases, with 11 bases between. The CDR3 is 12 amino acids. CDR1 and CDR2 (germline): SQVTM, ANQGSEA. In nucleotides, the CDR3 is TGCAGCGTTGTGGGGGGAGGGTATGGCTACACCTTC. Its protein product is CSVVGGGYGYTF.

The CDR3 DNA follows: TGCGCCAGCAGCTGGGGAAGTAGACAGGCCGGACTTCCCCAAGAGACCCAGTACTTC. Its protein product is CASSWGSRQAGLPQETQYF. The chain links TRBV5-1 to TRBJ2-5; D possibly corresponds to TRBD1 (6 bases). The CDR3 runs 19 residues. V lost 3 bases and J lost 1, with 25 bases in between. Germline V gene lookup returns CDR1 SGHRS and CDR2 YFSETQ.

The chain carries TRBV5-5 and TRBJ2-7; D may be TRBD2 (5 bases). The CDR3 consists of 12 residues. Germline-derived CDR1 and CDR2 are SGHKS and YYEKEE (reference sequence). Trimming removed 4 bases from V and 0 bases from J, with 5 bases in between. DNA of the CDR3: TGTGCCAGCAGCGGGAGCTCCTACGAGCAGTACTTC. Protein sequence: CASSGSSYEQYF.

There are a few counts of this clone. The chain joins TRBV15 to TRBJ2-2; D possibly corresponds to TRBD1 (6 bases). With 1 base removed from V and 5 bases from J, the gap between germline ends came to 17 bases. Germline lookup yields CDR1 LNHNV and CDR2 YYDKDF (reference sequence). There are 17 residues in the CDR3. The CDR3 here is CATSRVRGGAKTGELFF. In DNA form, the CDR3 reads TGTGCCACCAGCAGAGTGAGAGGGGGAGCCAAAACCGGGGAGCTGTTTTTT.

The V call is TRBV7-2, the J call TRBJ2-5; TRBD2 matches at 11 bases. The CDR3 sequence is 15 residues long. Germline CDR1 reads SGHTA; CDR2 reads FQGNSA. The junction had 3 bases not matched to a gene; V was cut back by 2 bases and J by 4 bases. The CDR3 DNA reads TGTGCCAGCAGCTTACTAGCGGGAGGCTCAGAGACCCAGTACTTC. The encoded protein is CASSLLAGGSETQYF.

The chain joins TRBV5-4 to TRBJ2-7, with D possibly matching TRBD1 (6 bases). CDR3 length: 15 amino acids. Germline-derived CDR1 and CDR2 are SGHNT and YYREEE (reference sequence). Trimming took off 5 bases at V and 3 bases at J, with 18 bases between the two ends. This chain's CDR3 is CASSKPAGADYEQYF. In DNA form, the CDR3 reads TGTGCCAGCAGTAAACCGGCAGGGGCCGACTACGAGCAGTACTTC.

This chain joins TRBV2 and TRBJ2-4, with D possibly being TRBD2 (6 bases). Germline V gene lookup returns CDR1 SNHLY and CDR2 FYNNEI. V was pared by 7 bases and J by 3 bases, with 7 bases between. This CDR3 spans 12 amino acids. CDR3 in amino acids: CASMDYKNIQYF. DNA for the CDR3: TGTGCCAGCATGGACTACAAAAACATTCAGTACTTC. The full variable domain, in which reference TRBV2 and TRBJ2-4 provide the parts outside the CDR3, is EPEVTQTPSHQVTQMGQEVILRCVPISNHLYFYWYRQILGQKVEFLVSFYNNEISEKSEIFDDQFSVERPDGSNFTLKIRSTKLEDSAMYFCASMDYKNIQYFGAGTRLSVL.

This chain joins TRBV7-2 and TRBJ2-5; tentatively, D is TRBD1 (8 bases). CDR3 size: 16 residues. Trimming shortened V by 1 base and J by 7 bases, and 19 bases separated the two germline ends. Per germline, CDR1 SGHTA and CDR2 FQGNSA. CDR3 loop: CASSLDHRGGLGTQYF. The DNA of the CDR3 is TGTGCCAGCAGCTTAGATCACAGGGGGGGATTAGGGACCCAGTACTTC. The full variable domain, completed using reference TRBV7-2 and TRBJ2-5, is GAGVSQSPSNKVTEKGKDVELRCDPISGHTALYWYRQSLGQGLEFLIYFQGNSAPDKSGLPSDRFSAERTGGSVSTLTIQRTQQEDSAVYLCASSLDHRGGLGTQYFGPGTRLLVL.

The sample holds one count of this clone. The rearrangement links TRBV15 to TRBJ1-3; 7 nucleotides agree with TRBD1. The V segment lost 0 bases and the J segment 3 bases; nucleotides outside the gene matches: 8. The CDR3 length is 17 residues. In germline, CDR1 is LNHNV, CDR2 YYDKDF (reference sequence). The CDR3 nucleotides read TGTGCCACCAGCAGAGACCGGGACAGTTTGGGTGGAAACACCATATATTTT. It encodes CATSRDRDSLGGNTIYF.

This clone was recorded a few times. V and J are TRBV4-2 and TRBJ2-7, with TRBD1 matching 7 bases. The CDR3 is 15 residues long. The V gene's germline CDR1 is LGHNA and CDR2 YNFKEQ. The ends lost 5 bases at V and 2 bases at J; junction bases unmatched: 9. The CDR3 loop is CASSNEFGQAYEQYF. CDR3 sequence (DNA): TGTGCCAGCAGCAATGAGTTCGGACAGGCCTACGAGCAGTACTTC.

V is TRBV29-1 and J is TRBJ1-1; 7 bases align to TRBD1. Trimming removed 7 bases from V and 12 bases from J; junction bases left unmatched: 17. Germline V lookup: CDR1 SQVTM, CDR2 ANQGSEA. This CDR3 has 13 residues. The CDR3 protein is CSAEDSRQGWTFF. CDR3 nucleotide sequence: TGCAGCGCCGAAGACAGTAGACAGGGATGGACTTTCTTT.